These 30 T cell receptor beta chains were all obtained from the same sample, sequenced in a study of T cells in Graves' hyperthyroidism and ophthalmopathy. Amplification of TCR beta CDR3 regions used RNA as the template. HTBI primers were employed in a first-round RT-PCR of the TCR CDR3. TCRdb fed the multiplex PCR reads into MiXCR, producing one record per CDR3 protein. The sample records about 200,000 distinct CDR3 sequences, approximately 17% being singletons. Sequencing was performed on blood. These receptors all stem from a man in his fifties or sixties with Graves' hyperthyroidism.

The chain recombines TRBV6-1 with TRBJ2-3; TRBD2 is a possible D gene (6 bases). The CDR3 loop spans 13 amino acids. Trimming stripped 2 bases from V and 4 bases from J, with 7 bases between. Germline lookup yields CDR1 MNHNS and CDR2 SASEGT. CDR3 in DNA: TGTGCCAGCAGTGAATGGAGGGCAGATACGCAGTATTTT. It yields the protein CASSEWRADTQYF.

This clonotype came up many times. The gene calls are TRBV28 and TRBJ2-7, with TRBD2 identical over 11 bases. Trimming took 8 bases from V and 1 from J; bases not matched to a gene: 10. From germline, CDR1 is MDHEN and CDR2 SYDVKM. The CDR3 consists of 16 residues. CDR3: CASVLVAGGPSYEQYF. DNA for the CDR3: TGTGCCAGCGTCCTAGTAGCGGGAGGGCCGTCCTACGAGCAGTACTTC. Complete variable domain (other parts from reference TRBV28 and TRBJ2-7): DVKVTQSSRYLVKRTGEKVFLECVQDMDHENMFWYRQDPGLGLRLIYFSYDVKMKEKGDIPEGYSVSREKKERFSLILESASTNQTSMYLCASVLVAGGPSYEQYFGPGTRLTVT.

This clonotype showed up many times. The V call is TRBV5-6, the J call TRBJ1-6; TRBD1 might be the D (6 bases). V dropped 4 bases and J dropped 3 bases, with 8 bases sitting between them. The germline V gene encodes CDR1 SGHDT and CDR2 YYEEEE. CDR3 length: 14 amino acids. This CDR3 is CASSRDNYNSPLHF. CDR3 bases: TGTGCCAGCAGCCGGGACAACTATAATTCACCCCTCCACTTT.

Ten or more counts support this clonotype. V gene TRBV5-1 combines with J gene TRBJ1-2, with D possibly TRBD1 on 5 matching bases. V was trimmed by 2 bases and J by 8 bases, leaving 10 bases between them. Germline CDR1 SGHRS, CDR2 YFSETQ. This CDR3 region has 12 residues. CDR3 sequence (DNA): TGCGCCAGCAGCTTAATGGGGGACGGCTACACCTTC. Encoded protein: CASSLMGDGYTF.

In its sample, this clonotype was seen many times. J is TRBJ2-3 and V is TRBV20-1; D may be TRBD2 (5 bases). The CDR3 has 12 amino acids. Germline CDR1 and CDR2: DFQATT and SNEGSKA (reference sequence). Between the trimmed V and J ends, which lost 1 base and 5 bases, there was a span of 7 bases. The CDR3 protein is CSARGEGDTQYF. The CDR3 DNA is TGCAGTGCTAGAGGAGAGGGAGATACGCAGTATTTT.

This clonotype was seen many times. The V gene is TRBV12-3 or TRBV12-4, the J gene TRBJ2-5; TRBD2 matches 11 bases. V lost 3 bases, J lost 4 bases, and 7 bases stayed unmatched. The CDR3 covers 16 residues. CDR3 bases: TGTGCCAGCAGTTTGGGGACTAGCGGAACTCGAGAGACCCAGTACTTC. It codes for CASSLGTSGTRETQYF.

The chain carries TRBV2 and TRBJ2-2; 12 nucleotides agree with TRBD1. Germline-derived CDR1 and CDR2 are SNHLY and FYNNEI. The trim removed 9 bases at V and 6 bases at J, leaving 5 bases unmatched. The CDR3 loop spans 14 amino acids. The DNA for the CDR3 is TGTGCCAGAGGGACAGGGGGCCACTCCGGGGAGCTGTTTTTT. Protein product: CARGTGGHSGELFF. The full variable domain, in which reference TRBV2 and TRBJ2-2 provide the parts outside the CDR3, is EPEVTQTPSHQVTQMGQEVILRCVPISNHLYFYWYRQILGQKVEFLVSFYNNEISEKSEIFDDQFSVERPDGSNFTLKIRSTKLEDSAMYFCARGTGGHSGELFFGEGSRLTVL.

On this clonotype itself: A single base separates this from a much larger clone, so it may be a read error. V is TRBV6-2 or TRBV6-3 and J is TRBJ2-1; 7 nucleotides match TRBD2. With 1 base clipped from V and 6 bases from J, the junction kept 6 bases outside the gene matches. Germline CDR1 and CDR2: MNHEY and SVGEGT. This CDR3 comprises 15 residues. As DNA, the CDR3 is TGTGCCAGCAGTTACTTTCGGGGGAGGGTCAATGAGCAGTTCTTC. It codes for CASSYFRGRVNEQFF.

This clonotype has a count of ten or more. V is TRBV30 and J is TRBJ1-1; 8 bases are a match to TRBD1. V gave up 4 bases and J gave up 4 bases; unmatched junction bases: 5. The CDR3 loop spans 13 amino acids. CDR1 GTSNPN and CDR2 SVGIG come from the germline V gene (reference sequence). CDR3 sequence: CAWTGGASTEAFF. DNA of the CDR3: TGTGCCTGGACAGGGGGCGCGAGCACTGAAGCTTTCTTT. The whole variable domain, filled in from reference TRBV30 and TRBJ1-1, reads SQTIHQWPATLVQPVGSPLSLECTVEGTSNPNLYWYRQAAGRGLQLLFYSVGIGQISSEVPQNLSASRPQDRQFILSSKKLLLSDSGFYLCAWTGGASTEAFFGQGTRLTVV.

In this sample, this clonotype turned up many times. The chain carries TRBV3-1 and TRBJ1-1, with D unclear. The CDR3 extends over 13 amino acids. Germline CDR1 and CDR2: LGHDT and YNNKEL (reference sequence). The V and J ends lost 5 bases and 8 bases respectively, with 15 bases between them. CDR3 sequence (DNA): TGTGCCAGCAGCTCGGAACGGGAATACGAAGCTTTCTTT. It encodes CASSSEREYEAFF.

This clonotype was counted ten times or more. V and J are TRBV20-1 and TRBJ2-7; no firm D call. V was trimmed by 6 bases and J by 6 bases, leaving 27 bases between them. The CDR3 runs to 16 residues. Germline V gene sequence: CDR1 DFQATT, CDR2 SNEGSKA (reference sequence). CDR3 nucleotide sequence: TGCAGTGCCACTTCTTCGGGTGCACCTAACCCTCTCGAGCAGTACTTC. Translated, it gives CSATSSGAPNPLEQYF.

For this clonotype: A much larger clone is a single base away; this may be a read error. The gene calls are TRBV24-1 and TRBJ2-1; TRBD2 matches at 13 bases. The V and J ends lost 1 base and 8 bases, in that order; junction bases with no gene match: 4. The CDR3 has 16 amino acids. From germline, CDR1 is KGHDR and CDR2 SFDVKD. CDR3 sequence: CATSDFGLAGDDEQFF. CDR3 in DNA: TGTGCCACCAGTGATTTTGGACTAGCGGGGGACGATGAGCAGTTCTTC.

V gene TRBV7-3 combines with J gene TRBJ2-5, with a tentative D call TRBD1 (5 bases). Germline CDR1 reads SGHTA; CDR2 reads FQGTGA. Deletions cut 4 bases from V and 1 base from J, with 13 bases between. The CDR3 totals 15 residues. The CDR3: CASSWTPAPQETQYF. The CDR3 DNA is TGTGCCAGCAGCTGGACACCGGCCCCCCAAGAGACCCAGTACTTC.

This clonotype was counted only a few times. The genes are TRBV5-1 and TRBJ2-7, with TRBD1 matching over 12 bases. CDR1 is SGHRS, CDR2 YFSETQ, per germline. Trimming cost V 4 bases and J 5 bases; bases outside gene matches: 4. This CDR3 contains 14 residues. The CDR3 reads CASSEGTGGNEQYF. DNA of the CDR3: TGCGCCAGCAGCGAGGGGACAGGGGGCAACGAGCAGTACTTC.

The V and J genes are TRBV10-3 and TRBJ1-4, with TRBD1 matching 7 bases. The CDR3 runs to 13 residues. Unmatched junction bases numbered 4, after V lost 8 bases and J lost 4 bases. Germline V gene data show CDR1 as ENHRY and CDR2 as SYGVKD. CDR3 DNA: TGTGCCATCGGGACAGAGGATAATGAAAAACTGTTTTTT. Translated: CAIGTEDNEKLFF.

This clonotype occurred many times. The CDR3 DNA is TGTGCCAGCAGCTTAACGGGAGGACCTAACAATGAGCAGTTCTTC. Protein sequence: CASSLTGGPNNEQFF. The chain combines TRBV7-9 with TRBJ2-1, with 7 positions matching TRBD2. CDR1 and CDR2 (germline): SEHNR, FQNEAQ (reference sequence). V gave up 2 bases and J gave up 5 bases; unmatched junction bases: 6. This CDR3 spans 15 amino acids. Using reference TRBV7-9 and TRBJ2-1 for the parts outside the CDR3, the full variable domain is DTGVSQNPRHKITKRGQNVTFRCDPISEHNRLYWYRQTLGQGPEFLTYFQNEAQLEKSRLLSDRFSAERPKGSFSTLEIQRTEQGDSAMYLCASSLTGGPNNEQFFGPGTRLTVL.

Turning to this clonotype: One base away lies a much larger clone, so this may be a sequencing read error. The chain combines TRBV12-3 or TRBV12-4 with TRBJ1-1; D gene ambiguous. Trimming shortened V by 3 bases and J by 1 base, and 6 bases separated the two germline ends. The CDR3 runs 13 residues. The chain's CDR3 is CASSFPENTEAFF. Written as DNA, the CDR3 is TGTGCCAGCAGTTTCCCGGAGAACACTGAAGCTTTCTTT.

A few counts support this clonotype. The chain employs TRBV5-1 and TRBJ2-1; 9 positions match TRBD2. The V segment lost 1 base and the J segment 7 bases; nucleotides outside the gene matches: 9. CDR1 is SGHRS, CDR2 YFSETQ, per germline. The CDR3 consists of 16 residues. The CDR3 DNA sequence: TGCGCCAGCAGCTTGTACCCAGCGGGAGGAGGGAATGAGCAGTTCTTC. It encodes CASSLYPAGGGNEQFF.

This clonotype was counted between two and nine times. This rearrangement joins TRBV5-8 to TRBJ2-1; 10 bases are a match to TRBD2. Unmatched junction bases numbered 5, after V lost 4 bases and J lost 7 bases. Germline V lookup: CDR1 SGHTS, CDR2 YDEGEE. CDR3 size: 14 residues. This chain's CDR3 is CASSRSGRRNEQFF. As DNA, the CDR3 is TGTGCCAGCAGCCGTAGCGGGAGGCGGAATGAGCAGTTCTTC.

This clonotype was seen repeatedly, ten times or more. The rearrangement joins TRBV2 to TRBJ2-3; the match to TRBD2 covers 7 bases. CDR1 and CDR2 (germline): SNHLY, FYNNEI. Germline trimming cut 3 bases from V and 3 bases from J; bases unmatched to any gene: 6. The CDR3 is 15 residues long. The CDR3 here is CASSDGGVGTDTQYF. The CDR3 nucleotides read TGTGCCAGCAGTGATGGGGGGGTAGGAACAGATACGCAGTATTTT.

Comment on this clonotype: An end of the junction does not agree with germline; a read error may underlie this. This sequence joins TRBV3-1 and TRBJ1-3; D is unclear. CDR1 is LGHDT, CDR2 YNNKEL, per germline (reference sequence). This CDR3 is 14 amino acids long. CDR3 residues: CANSEGSAGNTIYF. CDR3 DNA: TGTGCCAACAGCGAAGGGTCAGCTGGAAACACCATATATTTT.

This clonotype was found many times. The chain employs TRBV18 and TRBJ2-3; D tentatively fits TRBD1 or TRBD2 (5 bases each). Germline V lookup: CDR1 KGHSH, CDR2 LQKENI. CDR3 length: 16 residues. Trimming cost V 5 bases and J 4 bases, with 19 bases left between them. The CDR3 sequence: CASSALDYRGADTQYF. The CDR3 DNA reads as TGTGCCAGCTCAGCTCTAGACTATAGGGGCGCAGATACGCAGTATTTT.

This clonotype was seen at least ten times. This chain joins TRBV20-1 and TRBJ1-4; D remains ambiguous. This CDR3 has 15 amino acids. CDR1 is DFQATT and CDR2 is SNEGSKA in the germline V gene (reference sequence). V dropped 4 bases and J dropped 5 bases, with 17 bases sitting between them. CDR3 sequence (DNA): TGCAGTGCTACTCGTCCCCAGGCGGGGAATGAAAAACTGTTTTTT. The encoded protein is CSATRPQAGNEKLFF.

This clonotype has ten or more counts. V and J are TRBV28 and TRBJ1-2, with TRBD1 identical over 7 bases. The J segment lost 3 bases and the V segment lost 3 bases, leaving 10 bases of the junction unmatched. The CDR3 covers 16 residues. In germline, CDR1 is MDHEN, CDR2 SYDVKM. CDR3 in amino acids: CASSFDRAFKDYGYTF. CDR3 DNA sequence: TGTGCCAGCAGTTTCGACAGGGCGTTCAAGGACTATGGCTACACCTTC.

This clonotype came up a few times. V gene TRBV20-1 combines with J gene TRBJ1-1, with TRBD1 as a possible D gene (6 bases). V lost 0 bases and J lost 5, with 16 bases in between. This CDR3 is 15 amino acids long. The germline CDR1 and CDR2 sequences are DFQATT and SNEGSKA (reference sequence). The CDR3 DNA is TGCAGTGCTAGAGATAACGGGCAGGGGAGGACTGAAGCTTTCTTT. Protein sequence: CSARDNGQGRTEAFF.

The chain joins TRBV20-1 to TRBJ1-2, with a possible D match to TRBD1 (6 bases). Germline assignment: CDR1 DFQATT and CDR2 SNEGSKA (reference sequence). The CDR3 consists of 13 residues. V shed 6 bases and J shed 0 bases, with 11 bases lying between them. The CDR3 DNA follows: TGCAGTGCAGGGGGGCCTTCTAACTATGGCTACACCTTC. Its protein is CSAGGPSNYGYTF.

The sample holds a few counts of this clonotype. The chain uses TRBV24-1 and TRBJ2-1; possible D gene TRBD2, 5 bases. The CDR3 consists of 15 residues. CDR1 KGHDR and CDR2 SFDVKD come from the germline V gene. V lost 4 bases and J lost 6, with 15 bases in between. The CDR3 spells CATSELHPEGNEQFF. CDR3 nucleotide sequence: TGTGCCACCAGTGAGCTTCACCCCGAGGGCAATGAGCAGTTCTTC.

This clonotype has at least ten counts. This chain uses TRBV6-2 or TRBV6-3 with TRBJ2-7, with TRBD2 matching over 7 bases. The CDR3 consists of 12 residues. V was clipped by 4 bases and J by 3 bases; unmatched bases: 0. Germline CDR1 and CDR2: MNHEY and SVGEGT. CDR3 loop: CASSWEGYEQYF. CDR3 DNA: TGTGCCAGCAGTTGGGAGGGCTACGAGCAGTACTTC.

This clonotype showed up just a few times. This chain joins TRBV20-1 and TRBJ1-2; weak D call: TRBD1 (5 bases). Trimming took off 3 bases at V and 2 bases at J, with 10 bases between the two ends. CDR3 length: 13 amino acids. Germline loops: CDR1 DFQATT, CDR2 SNEGSKA (reference sequence). As DNA, the CDR3 is TGCAGTGCTAGCCCCCGGGGGAACTATGGCTACACCTTC. Translation gives CSASPRGNYGYTF.

The sample holds a few counts of this clonotype. The V and J genes are TRBV5-1 and TRBJ1-2; possible D gene TRBD1, 6 bases. Deletions cut 4 bases from V and 6 bases from J, with 16 bases between. CDR1 and CDR2 from the germline V gene are SGHRS and YFSETQ. The CDR3 is 14 amino acids. The DNA for the CDR3 is TGCGCCAGCAGCCCCGGAAACAGGGTGGATGGCTACACCTTC. It codes for CASSPGNRVDGYTF.